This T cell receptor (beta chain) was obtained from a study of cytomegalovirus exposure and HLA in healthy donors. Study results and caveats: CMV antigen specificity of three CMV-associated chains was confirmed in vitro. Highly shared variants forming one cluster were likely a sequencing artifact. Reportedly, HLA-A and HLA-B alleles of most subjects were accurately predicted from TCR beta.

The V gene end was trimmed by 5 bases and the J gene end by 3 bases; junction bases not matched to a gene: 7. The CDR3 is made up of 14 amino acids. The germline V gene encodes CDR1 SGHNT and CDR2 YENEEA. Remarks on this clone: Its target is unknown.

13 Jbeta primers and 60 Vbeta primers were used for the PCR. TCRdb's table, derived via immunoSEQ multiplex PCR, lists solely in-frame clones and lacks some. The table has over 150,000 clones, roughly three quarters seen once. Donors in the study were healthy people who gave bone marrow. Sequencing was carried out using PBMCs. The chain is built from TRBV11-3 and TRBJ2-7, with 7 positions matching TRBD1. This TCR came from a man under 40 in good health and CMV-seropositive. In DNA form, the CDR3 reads TGTGCCAGCAGCCCTGGGACAGCGAGCTACGAGCAGTACTTC. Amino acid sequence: CASSPGTASYEQYF.